This T cell receptor (beta chain) derives from a study of T cell repertoires in cytomegalovirus infection. About the study: CMV infection and matching HLA type were both indicated by public TCR beta signatures.

TCRdb passed the reads through MiXCR, listing each CDR3 protein once. The sample includes over 120,000 distinct CDR3 sequences, 30% to 40% of them seen just once. About this clonotype itself: Its specificity is unknown.

Study results and limitations: Across the ex vivo response, the dominant clonotypes were HLA-C-restricted CMV-specific TCR beta clonotypes. People with CMV and the relevant HLA were identified by cumulative public TCR beta family frequency.

This CDR3 has 13 residues. The germline V gene encodes CDR1 MNHEY and CDR2 SVGAGI. V was clipped by 8 bases and J by 1 base; unmatched bases: 0. Sequenced material: CD8+ T cells from cultured PBMCs, taken from culture after CMV antigen stimulation. This rearrangement joins TRBV6-5 to TRBJ2-1; 9 bases map to TRBD2. This receptor was identified in a human donor in good health (CMV status not recorded). Some clones in this sample may be carry-over from other donors' samples. The CDR3: CASGLASYNEQFF. CDR3 DNA: TGTGCCAGCGGACTAGCGTCCTACAATGAGCAGTTCTTC.